This T cell receptor (beta chain) was sequenced for a study of cytomegalovirus exposure and HLA in healthy donors. Whole-study context: Samples from HLA-typed donors yielded 85 million to 95 million unique TCRs in an early data release.

As concerns this clone: Its target is not known.

Primers included in the PCR were 60 Vbeta and 13 Jbeta primers. Sequencing was performed with immunoSEQ multiplex PCR; in TCRdb, only in-frame clones are kept and a portion is missing. This sample has roughly 100,000 clones, with over 65% found just once. Notes on the study in general: Compared with the approximately 670-donor mean, an Asian-associated ancestry cluster reportedly had fewer N-insertions, according to a later analysis. Most TCR sequences showed up rarely, but some public TCRs showed up in many donors.

Source material: PBMCs. This TCR was recovered from a man aged 40-55 years in good health and CMV-seropositive.

The CDR3 region is CASSLMRAGTGELFF. DNA of the CDR3: TGTGCCAGCAGCTTAATGAGGGCGGGCACCGGGGAGCTGTTTTTT. The chain recombines TRBV7-9 with TRBJ2-2, with D maybe TRBD2 (5 bases). In germline, CDR1 is SEHNR, CDR2 FQNEAQ (reference sequence). This CDR3 is built from 15 residues. V was shortened by 2 bases and J by 4 bases, with 11 bases between the two germline ends.